The clone carrying this T cell receptor (beta chain) turned up a few times. Each CDR3 protein is one row after TCRdb ran MiXCR on the 5' RACE reads. The sample contains 1.5 million to 2 million distinct CDR3 sequences, roughly a third of which appear only once. The sample is drawn from a study of identical twins. Sequencing was performed on cord blood. The receptor was derived from a newborn girl in good health.

The CDR3 here is CSGTPSTYEQYF. DNA for the CDR3: TGCAGCGGGACCCCTTCTACCTACGAGCAGTACTTC. The chain employs TRBV20-1 and TRBJ2-7; D is tentatively TRBD1 or TRBD2 (5 bases each). CDR3 length equals 12 residues. The germline gives CDR1 DFQATT, CDR2 SNEGSKA (reference sequence).